Below, one T cell receptor (beta chain) is given with its context. The junction differs from germline at one of its ends, possibly a read error. This sample stems from a study of cytomegalovirus exposure and HLA in healthy donors. This CDR3 spans 16 amino acids. Germline V gene data show CDR1 as SEHNR and CDR2 as FQNEAQ (reference sequence). PCR employed 60 Vbeta and 13 Jbeta primers. Sequencing used immunoSEQ multiplex PCR; TCRdb keeps in-frame clones, though not all of them. The sample holds over 150,000 clones; around 69% are singletons and the top ten take about 1.3%. The sample comprised PBMCs. V gene TRBV7-9 combines with J gene TRBJ1-4; tentatively, D is TRBD1 (6 bases). The clonotype comes from a man in his fifties or sixties in good health and CMV-seronegative. CDR3 nucleotides: TGTTCCAGCAGCTTGGGGTACGGGACAACCGATGAAAAACTGTTTTTT. It specifies CSSSLGYGTTDEKLFF.